These 21 T cell receptor beta chains came from one sample sequenced in a study of T cell responses to AZD1222 COVID-19 vaccine. Produced via immunoSEQ multiplex PCR; TCRdb's table is partial and in-frame only. Among over 150,000 clones, around 94% were seen once, and the ten largest hold 8% to 13%. Here the sequenced sample was peripheral blood, taken on day 0 of AZD1222 vaccination. The receptors shown here come from an adult in good health.

This chain uses TRBV7-2 with TRBJ2-1; perhaps TRBD2 as D (7 bases). The V gene lost 5 bases and the J gene lost 7 bases, with 15 bases spanning the gap. CDR1 is SGHTA, CDR2 FQGNSA, per germline. CDR3 length: 14 residues. As DNA, the CDR3 is TGTGCCAGCAGCCCCACGGGGGGCCATAATGAGCAGTTCTTC. It encodes CASSPTGGHNEQFF.

The rearrangement uses TRBV25-1 and TRBJ1-2, with 9 bases that match TRBD1. Germline lookup yields CDR1 MGHDK and CDR2 SYGVNS. This CDR3 comprises 13 residues. Germline trimming cut 4 bases from V and 5 bases from J; bases unmatched to any gene: 2. This CDR3 is CASSGDRVYGYTF. The CDR3 nucleotides read TGTGCCAGCAGTGGGGACAGGGTTTATGGCTACACCTTC.

A note on this clone: The junction does not match germline at one end; this may be a read error. This chain uses TRBV12-3 or TRBV12-4 with TRBJ2-1, with 8 bases that match TRBD2. The CDR3 has 12 residues. The CDR3 nucleotides read TGTGCCAGCAGATTAGTCGGACTAGCCCAGTTCTTC. It specifies CASRLVGLAQFF.

The V and J genes are TRBV6-5 and TRBJ1-2; D is unclear. The CDR3 runs 16 residues. The V gene lost 0 bases and the J gene lost 7 bases, with 18 bases spanning the gap. The germline CDR1 and CDR2 sequences are MNHEY and SVGAGI. The CDR3 protein is CASSYSSSRRVSGYTF. Here the CDR3 DNA reads TGTGCCAGCAGTTACTCATCGTCGCGGAGAGTGAGTGGCTACACCTTC.

This sequence joins TRBV7-2 and TRBJ2-1; 7 nucleotides line up with TRBD1. Germline CDR1 reads SGHTA; CDR2 reads FQGNSA. V gave up 5 bases and J gave up 3 bases; unmatched junction bases: 7. The CDR3 has 15 residues. CDR3 coding DNA: TGTGCCAGCAGCGCCGGGACAGCAGTCTACAATGAGCAGTTCTTC. Translation gives CASSAGTAVYNEQFF.

This chain links TRBV18 with TRBJ2-1; D may be TRBD1 (6 bases). CDR1 KGHSH and CDR2 LQKENI come from the germline V gene. The CDR3 covers 14 residues. V gave up 6 bases and J gave up 9 bases, with 18 bases separating them. The CDR3 is CASSPAQGNGEQFF. CDR3 nucleotide sequence: TGTGCCAGCTCCCCGGCCCAGGGGAATGGTGAGCAGTTCTTC.

The gene calls are TRBV6-1 and TRBJ1-2; D might be TRBD1 (5 bases). This CDR3 is 14 amino acids long. Trimming stripped 3 bases from V and 8 bases from J, with 16 bases between. Germline V CDR1 and CDR2: MNHNS, SASEGT. The CDR3 coding sequence is TGTGCCAGCAGTGACGCGCAGGGCTCGCGGGGCTACACCTTC. Translating it yields CASSDAQGSRGYTF.

This clone has a single count. The chain links TRBV25-1 to TRBJ2-5; tentative D call: TRBD2 (7 bases). V lost 3 bases and J 5 bases, leaving 16 bases between the germline ends. Per the germline V gene, CDR1 is MGHDK and CDR2 is SYGVNS. The CDR3 sequence is 15 residues long. The CDR3 region is CASSDGGPAVETQYF. Written as DNA, the CDR3 is TGTGCCAGCAGTGACGGGGGGCCTGCGGTTGAGACCCAGTACTTC.

The chain uses TRBV6-5 and TRBJ1-1; D is unclear. The CDR3 sequence is 14 residues long. Deletions cut 0 bases from V and 3 bases from J, with 8 bases between. Germline V CDR1 and CDR2: MNHEY, SVGAGI. The CDR3 region has the DNA TGTGCCAGCAGTTACTCGGAAGAATACACTGAAGCTTTCTTT. Amino acids: CASSYSEEYTEAFF.

The gene calls are TRBV14 and TRBJ1-1; the D gene is possibly TRBD1 (5 bases). From germline, CDR1 is SGHDN and CDR2 FVKESK. V lost 0 bases to trimming and J lost 6 bases, with 14 bases between them. The length of the CDR3 is 15 residues. CDR3 region: CASSQDLIGAAEAFF. CDR3 bases: TGTGCCAGCAGCCAAGATCTAATAGGGGCAGCTGAAGCTTTCTTT.

This rearrangement joins TRBV11-2 to TRBJ1-5; D not resolved. CDR3 length: 13 amino acids. Germline V gives CDR1 SGHAT, CDR2 FQNNGV. Trimming left V 5 bases short and J 0 bases short, with 5 bases between. The CDR3 is CASSRYSNQPQHF. CDR3 nucleotide sequence: TGTGCCAGCAGCCGGTATAGCAATCAGCCCCAGCATTTT.

The CDR3 loop reads CASSIFRTSGSYEQYF. The CDR3 DNA is TGTGCCAGCAGCATCTTTCGGACTAGCGGGAGCTACGAGCAGTACTTC. V gene TRBV5-6 combines with J gene TRBJ2-7, with 13 bases matching TRBD2. Trimming removed 4 bases from V and 3 bases from J; junction bases left unmatched: 7. The germline V gene encodes CDR1 SGHDT and CDR2 YYEEEE. The CDR3 length is 16 residues.

The chain combines TRBV18 with TRBJ1-2; 7 nucleotides line up with TRBD1. The CDR3 has 13 residues. Germline values: CDR1 KGHSH, CDR2 LQKENI. V trimming: 2 bases; J trimming: 8 bases; junction bases outside the gene matches: 5. The CDR3 loop is CASSPATGSGYTF. The CDR3 DNA sequence: TGTGCCAGCTCACCAGCGACAGGGAGCGGCTACACCTTC.

The V gene is TRBV24-1, the J gene TRBJ2-1; the D call may be TRBD1 or TRBD2 (5 bases each). V was trimmed by 4 bases and J by 7 bases, leaving 19 bases between them. Germline loops: CDR1 KGHDR, CDR2 SFDVKD. CDR3 length equals 16 residues. In DNA, the CDR3 is TGTGCCACCAGTGACCCCTCAGGGACGGAAGGGAATGAGCAGTTCTTC. It specifies CATSDPSGTEGNEQFF.

J is TRBJ1-1 and V is TRBV5-1; 10 nucleotides match TRBD1. Germline assignment: CDR1 SGHRS and CDR2 YFSETQ. The V and J ends lost 4 bases and 4 bases, in that order; junction bases with no gene match: 7. The CDR3 runs 15 residues. The CDR3 bases are TGCGCCAGCAGCCGACAGGGGGCGGATAGCACTGAAGCTTTCTTT. Residues: CASSRQGADSTEAFF.

The chain has TRBV11-1 and TRBJ1-1; the match to TRBD1 covers 7 bases. Germline CDR1 SGHAT, CDR2 FQDESV (reference sequence). The CDR3 totals 13 residues. The V gene end was trimmed by 5 bases and the J gene end by 4 bases; junction bases not matched to a gene: 4. As DNA, the CDR3 is TGTGCCAGCAGCCTTGCAGGGGGCACTGAAGCTTTCTTT. This translates into CASSLAGGTEAFF.

This chain joins TRBV7-9 and TRBJ1-2, with D tentatively TRBD1 (5 bases). Trimming pared 8 bases from V and 2 bases from J, leaving 12 bases between. Germline CDR1 reads SEHNR; CDR2 reads FQNEAQ (reference sequence). This CDR3 has 13 residues. The CDR3 nucleotides read TGTGCCAGCGACAAACAGGAGAACTATGGCTACACCTTC. Its translation is CASDKQENYGYTF.

This clone was recorded only once. The V and J genes are TRBV28 and TRBJ1-1; perhaps TRBD1 as D (6 bases). Trimming took off 2 bases at V and 2 bases at J, with 12 bases between the two ends. Looked up from germline, CDR1 is MDHEN and CDR2 is SYDVKM. This CDR3 has 15 residues. The CDR3 DNA sequence: TGTGCCAGCAGTTTACCCGCAGGGGTCAACACTGAAGCTTTCTTT. Its protein is CASSLPAGVNTEAFF.

The V and J genes are TRBV12-5 and TRBJ1-4, with 7 nucleotides matching TRBD1. Germline V gene sequence: CDR1 LGHNT, CDR2 FRNRAP. The CDR3 has 14 residues. V trimming: 9 bases; J trimming: 9 bases; junction bases outside the gene matches: 13. The CDR3 DNA reads TGTGCTAGCGCAGACCGGGACAGAGGCAAAAAACTGTTTTTT. This translates into CASADRDRGKKLFF.

The V gene is TRBV19, the J gene TRBJ1-1; TRBD1 agrees at 7 bases. Germline V CDR1 and CDR2: LNHDA, SQIVND (reference sequence). After removal of 5 bases from V and 0 bases from J, the junction contained 6 bases not matched to a gene. The CDR3 spans 15 residues. CDR3 amino acids: CASSLSTGMNTEAFF. CDR3 DNA sequence: TGTGCCAGTAGTTTATCGACAGGGATGAACACTGAAGCTTTCTTT.

This clone was observed once. The rearrangement joins TRBV24-1 to TRBJ1-1; perhaps TRBD1 as D (6 bases). The CDR3 runs 17 residues. The ends were cut back, 6 bases at V and 1 base at J, with 20 bases in the middle. Looked up from germline, CDR1 is KGHDR and CDR2 is SFDVKD. The DNA of the CDR3 is TGTGCCACCAGTCCAGGGGTGGATATTTCCGGGAACACTGAAGCTTTCTTT. It specifies CATSPGVDISGNTEAFF.